This TCR beta chain is drawn from a study of OX40 agonist ivuxolimab in advanced cancers. As for the study more broadly: The costimulatory receptor OX40 (CD134) was targeted by ivuxolimab, a fully human IgG2 agonistic monoclonal antibody. Intravenous ivuxolimab was administered to patients every 2 weeks at six dose levels: 0.01, 0.1, 0.3, 1.5, 3 and 10 mg/kg. Of the roughly 51 dose-escalation patients, hepatocellular carcinoma was present in about 20, melanoma in roughly 15, renal cell carcinoma in 9 and head and neck cancer in 9. The dose-escalation cohort was roughly 83% male with a mean age of approximately 60 years, ranging from 23 to 79. Prior anti-PD-1, anti-PD-L1 or anti-CTLA-4 therapy was permitted, and about two fifths of dose-escalation patients had received checkpoint inhibitors. Partial responses occurred in three dose-escalation patients, of whom one had hepatocellular carcinoma and two had cutaneous melanoma. The point of sequencing TCRbeta in the periphery was to test whether ivuxolimab changed TCR sequence diversity and drove clonal T-cell expansion. The paper reports the monotherapy dose-escalation portion (N ≈ 50 patients) of the phase I ivuxolimab trial. Broader findings and caveats from the paper: The antigen specificity of the clonally expanded peripheral T cells was not determined. At doses of 0.1 to 3.0 mg/kg, clonal expansion of both CD4+ and CD8+ T cells in blood was seen between baseline and week 6. After ivuxolimab, expanded clones were on average more numerous among CD8+ T cells than among CD4+ T cells. In partial responders in the 0.1-3.0 mg/kg groups, normalized peripheral clonal expansion was found to be among the lowest, especially among CD8+ T cells. Low levels of normalized T-cell clonal expansion were also seen in some patients who did not respond.

This clone was detected only once. Its antigen specificity is not known. No qualities accompany the bases; no much larger clone lies one base away. The trial excluded patients who had a history of autoimmune disease or who were on systemic immunosuppression. Peripheral blood for TCR sequencing was drawn from every dose cohort at baseline, at cycle 4 day 1 and at cycle 7 day 1. Samples came from an open-label, multicenter, first-in-human phase I dose-escalation trial of ivuxolimab. Adults with locally advanced or metastatic head and neck squamous cell, hepatocellular, melanoma or renal cell carcinoma were enrolled in the trial. CD4+ and CD8+ T cells were sorted separately from peripheral blood before TCR sequencing. V loses 3 bases, J loses 2 bases, and the germline ends lie 14 bases apart. The CDR3 runs 15 amino acids, cysteine and phenylalanine included. Only CDR3 DNA remains: 45 bases, in frame from the first base. The CDR1 and CDR2 encoded by the germline V gene (reference sequence) are GTSNPN and SVGIG.

Genomic DNA was isolated from the sorted cells so that the TCRbeta CDR3 region could be sequenced. The immunoSEQ Assay was used for sequencing of TCRbeta CDR3 regions. The source is immuneACCESS, and TCRdb retained only in-frame sequences with V and J called. Part of the clones is not carried over; for the studies checked, unresolved V genes explain less than half of this, and the remainder is unexplained. The sample table records about 64,000 clones; roughly 90% of these occur just once. The ten largest clones capture about 0.44% of the sample. The rearranged chain carries TRBV30 and TRBJ1-5, with the D gene not clear enough to name. The specimen was CD4+ or CD8+ T cells sorted from blood, collected in a trial of the OX40 agonist ivuxolimab. The TCR was taken from an adult with an advanced solid tumor such as melanoma, head and neck, liver or kidney cancer. The DNA is TGTGCCTGGAGCGCACGCGGCCAAGGCAATCAGCCCCAGCATTTT. The resulting protein is CAWSARGQGNQPQHF.